The 13 T cell receptor beta chains below all came from one sample that was sequenced in a study of cytomegalovirus exposure and HLA in healthy donors. A multiplex PCR was run with 60 Vbeta primers and 13 Jbeta primers. Method: immunoSEQ multiplex PCR; TCRdb's copy keeps in-frame clones and lacks some. The repertoire holds fewer than 250,000 clones, with more than 60% as singletons. The source material was PBMCs. These receptors were taken from a man in his forties in good health and CMV-seronegative.

The rearrangement joins TRBV15 to TRBJ1-5; 7 bases fit TRBD1. Germline V gene lookup returns CDR1 LNHNV and CDR2 YYDKDF (reference sequence). CDR3 length: 15 amino acids. Trimming took 4 bases from V and 2 from J; bases not matched to a gene: 5. CDR3 nucleotides: TGTGCCACCAGCAACGACAGGGTAGGCAATCAGCCCCAGCATTTT. Its protein is CATSNDRVGNQPQHF. Complete variable domain (other parts from reference TRBV15 and TRBJ1-5): DAMVIQNPRYQVTQFGKPVTLSCSQTLNHNVMYWYQQKSSQAPKLLFHYYDKDFNNEADTPDNFQSRRPNTSFCFLDIRSPGLGDTAMYLCATSNDRVGNQPQHFGDGTRLSIL.

About this clone itself: Only one base separates this from a far larger clonotype, so it likely reflects a read error. This sequence joins TRBV29-1 and TRBJ2-7; D perhaps matches TRBD1 (6 bases). The ends were cut back, 7 bases at V and 7 bases at J, with 20 bases in the middle. CDR1 and CDR2 from the germline V gene are SQVTM and ANQGSEA. CDR3 length: 13 amino acids. CDR3 residues: CSGSRTDMGEQYF. DNA for the CDR3: TGCAGCGGTTCCAGGACAGACATGGGGGAGCAGTACTTC.

The chain has TRBV27 and TRBJ2-3, with a possible D match to TRBD1 (6 bases). Trimming left V 5 bases short and J 2 bases short, with 17 bases between. CDR1 and CDR2 (germline): MNHEY, SMNVEV (reference sequence). The CDR3 runs 16 residues. The CDR3 is CASSPWTAVTTDTQYF. In DNA, the CDR3 is TGTGCCAGCAGTCCATGGACAGCCGTAACCACAGATACGCAGTATTTT.

The V and J genes are TRBV6-6 and TRBJ1-6; D not certain. CDR3 length: 13 amino acids. Germline CDR1 reads MNHNY; CDR2 reads SVGAGI (reference sequence). The V and J ends lost 0 bases and 8 bases respectively, with 5 bases between them. CDR3 protein: CASSYSRDSPLHF. Written as DNA, the CDR3 is TGTGCCAGCAGTTACTCAAGAGATTCACCCCTCCACTTT.

This rearrangement joins TRBV5-4 to TRBJ1-2; TRBD1 might be the D (5 bases). Germline loops: CDR1 SGHNT, CDR2 YYREEE (reference sequence). V was pared by 0 bases and J by 2 bases, with 8 bases between. The CDR3 extends over 14 amino acids. In nucleotides, the CDR3 is TGTGCCAGCAGCTTGGCAGGGTCCAACTATGGCTACACCTTC. Translating it yields CASSLAGSNYGYTF.

This chain links TRBV5-6 with TRBJ1-2, with D hard to call. Trimming stripped 3 bases from V and 5 bases from J, with 8 bases between. The CDR3 sequence is 12 residues long. Germline CDR1 is SGHDT and CDR2 is YYEEEE. CDR3: CASSSTGYGYTF. In nucleotides, the CDR3 is TGTGCCAGCAGCTCGACGGGTTATGGCTACACCTTC.

The chain links TRBV19 to TRBJ1-1, with D hard to call. Germline loops: CDR1 LNHDA, CDR2 SQIVND (reference sequence). CDR3 length: 11 residues. The V and J ends lost 3 bases and 10 bases respectively, with 9 bases between them. The CDR3 loop is CASSIVTTAFF. In DNA, the CDR3 is TGTGCCAGTAGTATCGTAACTACAGCTTTCTTT.

In its sample, this clone was seen a few times. The rearrangement joins TRBV5-5 to TRBJ1-1; the match to TRBD1 covers 9 bases. J lost 7 bases, V lost 2 bases, and 12 bases had no gene match. The CDR3 length is 16 residues. CDR1 is SGHKS and CDR2 is YYEKEE in the germline V gene (reference sequence). In DNA form, the CDR3 reads TGTGCCAGCAGCTTCCCCCGGACAGGGGTCCATGGTGAAGCTTTCTTT. Residues: CASSFPRTGVHGEAFF.

This clone was recorded once. This sequence joins TRBV5-4 and TRBJ1-2; unclear D gene. The V gene lost 0 bases and the J gene lost 10 bases, with 10 bases spanning the gap. The CDR3 loop spans 12 amino acids. The germline gives CDR1 SGHNT, CDR2 YYREEE (reference sequence). The CDR3 DNA is TGTGCCAGCAGCTTGGCGGCGGTTTCCTACACCTTC. It translates to CASSLAAVSYTF. The whole variable domain, remainder taken from reference TRBV5-4 and TRBJ1-2, is ETGVTQSPTHLIKTRGQQVTLRCSSQSGHNTVSWYQQALGQGPQFIFQYYREEENGRGNFPPRFSGLQFPNYSSELNVNALELDDSALYLCASSLAAVSYTFGSGTRLTVV.

The chain employs TRBV19 and TRBJ2-3; 8 nucleotides match TRBD1. The V and J ends lost 2 bases and 8 bases, in that order; junction bases with no gene match: 9. The germline V gene encodes CDR1 LNHDA and CDR2 SQIVND (reference sequence). The CDR3 sequence is 15 residues long. The CDR3 region has the DNA TGTGCCAGTAGTATATTGCGGCAGGGGGCAAGTACGCAGTATTTT. Amino acid sequence: CASSILRQGASTQYF.

The J gene is TRBJ2-1, the V gene TRBV5-4; 9 bases fit TRBD1. The CDR3 extends over 14 amino acids. V shed 5 bases and J 7 bases; nucleotides not matched to a gene: 7. Germline values: CDR1 SGHNT, CDR2 YYREEE (reference sequence). As DNA, the CDR3 is TGTGCCAGCAGGACCGGGACAGGGTTAAATGAGCAGTTCTTC. It encodes CASRTGTGLNEQFF.

The chain carries TRBV4-1 and TRBJ2-3; D might be TRBD2 (5 bases). Trimming pared 0 bases from V and 0 bases from J, leaving 7 bases between. The CDR3 has 15 amino acids. Germline values: CDR1 MGHRA, CDR2 YSYEKL. The CDR3 sequence: CASSQDRRSTDTQYF. The CDR3 DNA is TGCGCCAGCAGCCAAGATCGGAGGAGCACAGATACGCAGTATTTT.

J is TRBJ2-1 and V is TRBV29-1, with 10 bases aligning to TRBD2. This CDR3 is built from 17 residues. The germline gives CDR1 SQVTM, CDR2 ANQGSEA. J lost 4 bases, V lost 7 bases, and 16 bases had no gene match. CDR3 DNA sequence: TGCAGCGCAGCAGAGGGAGCGGGAGGGTTCTTTTACAATGAGCAGTTCTTC. Its protein product is CSAAEGAGGFFYNEQFF.